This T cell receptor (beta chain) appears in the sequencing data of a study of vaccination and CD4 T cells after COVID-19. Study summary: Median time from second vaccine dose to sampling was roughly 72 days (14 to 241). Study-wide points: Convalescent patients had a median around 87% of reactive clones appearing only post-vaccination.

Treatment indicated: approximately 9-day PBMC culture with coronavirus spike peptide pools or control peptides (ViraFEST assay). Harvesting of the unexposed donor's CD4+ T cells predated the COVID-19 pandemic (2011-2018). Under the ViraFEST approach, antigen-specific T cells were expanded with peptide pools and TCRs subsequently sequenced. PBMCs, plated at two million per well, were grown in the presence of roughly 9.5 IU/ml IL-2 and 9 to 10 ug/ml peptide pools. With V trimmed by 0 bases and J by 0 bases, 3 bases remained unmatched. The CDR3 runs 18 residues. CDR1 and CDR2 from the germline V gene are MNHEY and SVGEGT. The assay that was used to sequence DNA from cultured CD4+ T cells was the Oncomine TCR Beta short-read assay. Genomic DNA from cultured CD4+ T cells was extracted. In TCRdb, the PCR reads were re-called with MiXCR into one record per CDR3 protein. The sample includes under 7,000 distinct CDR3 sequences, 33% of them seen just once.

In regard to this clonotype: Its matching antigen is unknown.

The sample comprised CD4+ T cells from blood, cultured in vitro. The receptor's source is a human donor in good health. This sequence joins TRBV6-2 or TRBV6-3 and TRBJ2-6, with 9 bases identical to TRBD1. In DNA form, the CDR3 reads TGTGCCAGCAGTTACTCGACAGGGGGGGTCTCTGGGGCCAACGTCCTGACTTTC. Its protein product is CASSYSTGGVSGANVLTF.